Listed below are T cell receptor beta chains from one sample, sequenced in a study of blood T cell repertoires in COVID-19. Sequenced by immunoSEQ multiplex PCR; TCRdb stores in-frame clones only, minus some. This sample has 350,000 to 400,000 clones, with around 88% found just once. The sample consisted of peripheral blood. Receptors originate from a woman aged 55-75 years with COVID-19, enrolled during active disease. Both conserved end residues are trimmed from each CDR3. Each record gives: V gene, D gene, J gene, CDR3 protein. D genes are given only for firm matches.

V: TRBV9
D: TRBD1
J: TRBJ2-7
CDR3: ASSGDRTYEQY

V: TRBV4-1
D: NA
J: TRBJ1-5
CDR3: ASSQDRADQPQH

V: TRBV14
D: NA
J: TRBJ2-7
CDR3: ASSHTVLEQY

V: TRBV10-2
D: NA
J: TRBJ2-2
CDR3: ASMGGGGNTGELF

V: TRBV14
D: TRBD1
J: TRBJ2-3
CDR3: ACGDRLGGQY

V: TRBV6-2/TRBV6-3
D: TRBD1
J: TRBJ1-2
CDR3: ASSQAGGQSLYT

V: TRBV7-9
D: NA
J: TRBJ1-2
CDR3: ASSPRPGEGWGYT

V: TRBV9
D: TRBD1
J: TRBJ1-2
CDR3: ASSHRDREGYT

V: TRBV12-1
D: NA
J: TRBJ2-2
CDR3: ASSITGDANTGELF

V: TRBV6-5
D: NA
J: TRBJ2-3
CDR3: ASSTPGRTDTQY

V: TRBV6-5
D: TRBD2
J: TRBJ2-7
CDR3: ATLGGGKSAYEQY

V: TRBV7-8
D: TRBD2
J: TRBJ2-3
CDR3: ASSLEGLAGGGDTQY

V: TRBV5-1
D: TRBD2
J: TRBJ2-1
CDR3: ASSFSGDYNEQF

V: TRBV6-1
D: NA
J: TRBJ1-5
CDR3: ASSEERDQPQH

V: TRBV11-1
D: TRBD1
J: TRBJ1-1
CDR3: ASSDLWAGGASEAF

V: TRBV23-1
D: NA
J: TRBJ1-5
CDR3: ASSQETDGDQPQH

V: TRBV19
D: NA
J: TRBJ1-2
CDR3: ASSIAGTYYGYT

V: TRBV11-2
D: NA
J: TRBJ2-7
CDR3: ASSFASEQY

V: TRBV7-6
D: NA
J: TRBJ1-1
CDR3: ASSLGANPYTEAF

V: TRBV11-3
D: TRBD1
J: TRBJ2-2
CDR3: ASSQGALGELF

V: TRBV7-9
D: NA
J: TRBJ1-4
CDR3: ASSPDPGHGNEKLF

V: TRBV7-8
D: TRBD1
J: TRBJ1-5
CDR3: ASSFLGQGRNQPQH

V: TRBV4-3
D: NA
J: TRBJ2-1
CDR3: ASSQGVRGSSYNEQF

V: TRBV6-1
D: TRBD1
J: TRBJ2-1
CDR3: ASSDSGTGIGNEQF

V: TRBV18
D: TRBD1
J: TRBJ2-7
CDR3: ASSPRDRPYEQY

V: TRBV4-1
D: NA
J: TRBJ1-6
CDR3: ASSPLTTERNSPLH

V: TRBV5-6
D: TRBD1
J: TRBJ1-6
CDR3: ASTRTGPLH

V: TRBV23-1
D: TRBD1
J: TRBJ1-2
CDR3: ASSQSRTGNGYT

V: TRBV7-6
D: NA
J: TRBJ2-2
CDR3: ASSGLANTGELF

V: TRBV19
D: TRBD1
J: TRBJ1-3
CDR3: ASSINRGRGNTIY

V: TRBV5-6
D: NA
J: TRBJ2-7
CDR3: ASSLLQFLSYEQY

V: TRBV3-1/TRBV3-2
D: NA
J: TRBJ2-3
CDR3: ATLSGDTQY

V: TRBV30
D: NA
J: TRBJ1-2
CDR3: AWSPGERGYT

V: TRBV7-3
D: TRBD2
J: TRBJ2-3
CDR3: ASSLGTSPSTDTQY

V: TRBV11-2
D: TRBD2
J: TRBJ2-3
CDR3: ASGRGFTDTQY

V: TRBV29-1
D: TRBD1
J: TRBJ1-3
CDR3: SGGQGERSSGNTIY

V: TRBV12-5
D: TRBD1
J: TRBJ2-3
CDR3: ASGRETGTGGRN

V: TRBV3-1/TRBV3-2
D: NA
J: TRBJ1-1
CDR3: ASSQARVTTEAF

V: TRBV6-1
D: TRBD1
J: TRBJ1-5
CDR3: ASSDGTGVQPQH

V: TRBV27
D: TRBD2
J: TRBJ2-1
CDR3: ASKGGGPNSLNNEQF

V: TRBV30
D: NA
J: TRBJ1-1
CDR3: AWSPGSRNTEAF

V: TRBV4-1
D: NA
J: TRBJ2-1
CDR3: ASSAWGRDEQF

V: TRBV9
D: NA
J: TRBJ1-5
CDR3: ASSADWGQTPQH

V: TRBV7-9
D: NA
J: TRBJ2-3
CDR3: ASSPPEDTQY

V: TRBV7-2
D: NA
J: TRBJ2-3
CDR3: ASSLVGGPSTDTQY

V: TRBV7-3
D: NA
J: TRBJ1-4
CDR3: ASSPLREEATNEKLF